This T cell receptor (beta chain) was captured in a study of T cell responses to AZD1222 COVID-19 vaccine. Some clones are missing from TCRdb's copy, which holds only in-frame ones; the method was immunoSEQ multiplex PCR. Among 150,000 to 200,000 clones listed, approximately 94% were seen once. Germline V gives CDR1 MGHRA, CDR2 YSYEKL. This CDR3 is built from 13 residues. V was cut by 4 bases and J by 6 bases, with 13 bases left in between. The chain recombines TRBV4-1 with TRBJ2-7, with D possibly TRBD2 on 5 matching bases. The specimen comprised peripheral blood, sampled on day 0 of AZD1222 vaccination. This receptor was obtained from an adult in good health. The CDR3 here is CASSPFNSGEQYF. For the CDR3, the DNA is TGCGCCAGCAGCCCCTTTAACAGCGGCGAGCAGTACTTC.